A selection of T cell receptor beta chains follows, all from one sample in a study of control samples from healthy donors and cancer patients. Sequencing was performed with immunoSEQ multiplex PCR; in TCRdb, only in-frame clones are kept and a portion is missing. The data contain around 100,000 clones, around nine tenths of them singletons. Sequencing was performed on blood. These receptor sequences come from a man under 40 in good health. The CDR3 runs from the conserved cysteine through the conserved F or W. The order of the fields is J gene, V gene, CDR3 protein.

>TRBJ1-4|TRBV9
CASSPGRASANEKLFF
>TRBJ1-2|TRBV15
CATSRGPSYGYTF
>TRBJ2-7|TRBV5-1
CASSLAKGPQGEQYF
>TRBJ2-7|TRBV11-3
CASSLAGGAGGQYF
>TRBJ1-5|TRBV10-2
CASREGVINQPQHF
>TRBJ1-2|TRBV5-6
CASSRPGTGHYTF
>TRBJ1-2|TRBV21-1
CASSKPDSYGYTF
>TRBJ2-3|TRBV10-3
CAISESSGSHTDTQYF
>TRBJ2-5|TRBV7-7
CASSSNRGKQETQYF
>TRBJ2-5|TRBV6-5
CASRASRGLQETQYF
>TRBJ2-5|TRBV24-1
CATSATEETQYF
>TRBJ2-1|TRBV18
CASSRWTGTEQFF
>TRBJ2-3|TRBV7-2
CASHQGTSGGVDTQYF
>TRBJ1-2|TRBV5-4
CASSLVGDGYTF
>TRBJ2-1|TRBV19
CASSPGLAGFYEQFF
>TRBJ2-7|TRBV30
CAWSGEEGLAYEQYF
>TRBJ1-6|TRBV15
CATSRAGGPLHF
>TRBJ2-1|TRBV5-6
CASRHRTSGINEQFF
>TRBJ1-5|TRBV7-9
CASSWGDRGLWHF
>TRBJ2-2|TRBV6-2/TRBV6-3
CASSYSTSGGPPSTGELFF
>TRBJ2-3|TRBV19
CASSRSAGGGDTQYF
>TRBJ1-3|TRBV12-3/TRBV12-4
CASTRDLGNTIYF
>TRBJ2-7|TRBV4-1
CASSQDLGRRTYEQYF
>TRBJ2-7|TRBV9
CASSCGLVPYEQYF
>TRBJ2-3|TRBV12-3/TRBV12-4
CASTPGGRTQYF
>TRBJ2-5|TRBV24-1
CATSDLPGQGRETQYF
>TRBJ1-5|TRBV15
CATSTGSSNQPQHF
>TRBJ1-1|TRBV30
CAWRGDASTEAFF
>TRBJ2-3|TRBV7-8
CASSSASTDTQYF
>TRBJ1-1|TRBV4-2
CASSPYMNTEAFF
>TRBJ2-6|TRBV18
CASSPRLLLDSGANVLTF
>TRBJ1-3|TRBV5-1
CASSRTGTGGSGNTIYF
>TRBJ1-4|TRBV18
CASSPLTIGGQDEKLFF
>TRBJ1-3|TRBV9
CASGGSGRTLFGNTIYF
>TRBJ2-3|TRBV24-1
CATSDRTGVRGDTQYF
>TRBJ2-5|TRBV28
CASSFSQLAGRQETQYF
>TRBJ2-5|TRBV7-9
CASSLARRLYQETQYF
>TRBJ2-2|TRBV5-1
CASSHDRDYTGELFF
>TRBJ1-2|TRBV18
CASSQGQGGYTF
>TRBJ1-2|TRBV6-5
CASSYPRGGYTF
>TRBJ2-1|TRBV5-5
CASSHRANEQFF
>TRBJ2-1|TRBV5-1
CASLKAGGPSDEQFF
>TRBJ1-1|TRBV6-1
CASSEIVYGNTEAFF
>TRBJ1-1|TRBV9
CASSGGGNTEAFF
>TRBJ2-7|TRBV6-2/TRBV6-3
CASSYASQGASYEQYF
>TRBJ2-7|TRBV6-1
CASSDRGEQYF
>TRBJ2-7|TRBV19
CASSIGLIGAREQYF
>TRBJ1-3|TRBV30
CAWRGRQNSGNTIYF
>TRBJ1-2|TRBV7-9
CASSLETADGYTF